The entry below gives a single TCR beta chain sequence along with its context. The data were obtained in a study of blood T cell repertoires in COVID-19. At the level of the study: The samples span acute and convalescent COVID-19 from the United States, Italy and Spain. The analysed material was cDNA or gDNA that came from T cells, B-cell-depleted T cells, or PBMCs.

Here immunoSEQ multiplex PCR was the method, and the copy in TCRdb shows in-frame clones only, minus some. The table shows about 240,000 clones, with roughly 80% occurring only once. The germline V gene has CDR1 LNHDA and CDR2 SQIVND (reference sequence). The CDR3 sequence is 15 residues long. The germline V and J ends were trimmed by 6 bases and 0 bases, with 12 bases remaining between them. The V gene is TRBV19, the J gene TRBJ1-3; D might be TRBD1 (5 bases). The clonotype originates from a woman over 75 with acute or convalescent COVID-19. Sequenced: peripheral blood. CDR3 loop: CASRTDSISGNTIYF. CDR3 nucleotides: TGTGCCAGTAGGACAGACTCCATCTCTGGAAACACCATATATTTT.